Below, 21 T cell receptor beta chains from the same sample are listed, as sequenced in a study of tumor T cells in aggressive B-cell lymphoma. Repertoires were generated with immunoSEQ multiplex PCR, while TCRdb's copy carries only in-frame clones and drops some. The sample records fewer than 3,000 clones, roughly 95% being singletons. Sequenced sample: tumor tissue. The source is an adult with diffuse large B cell lymphoma.

The rearrangement joins TRBV11-2 to TRBJ1-1, with TRBD1 matching over 7 bases. V shed 5 bases, J shed 1 base, and the junction held 4 bases outside the gene matches. This CDR3 contains 14 residues. Germline assignment: CDR1 SGHAT and CDR2 FQNNGV. The CDR3 nucleotides read TGTGCCAGCAGCGTTCACAGGGGGAACACTGAAGCTTTCTTT. Translation gives CASSVHRGNTEAFF.

V and J are TRBV7-2 and TRBJ2-5; 7 nucleotides align to TRBD2. V trimming: 2 bases; J trimming: 5 bases; junction bases outside the gene matches: 8. This CDR3 contains 15 residues. Looked up from germline, CDR1 is SGHTA and CDR2 is FQGNSA. The chain's CDR3 is CASSLLRGSLETQYF. CDR3 bases: TGTGCCAGCAGCTTACTGCGGGGGTCTCTGGAGACCCAGTACTTC.

The chain combines TRBV7-2 with TRBJ2-5, with D possibly being TRBD2 (6 bases). Germline V gene sequence: CDR1 SGHTA, CDR2 FQGNSA. The CDR3 runs to 15 residues. With 5 bases removed from V and 2 bases from J, the gap between germline ends came to 15 bases. The CDR3 spells CASSGLPGPQETQYF. The CDR3 coding sequence is TGTGCCAGCAGCGGACTACCGGGGCCTCAAGAGACCCAGTACTTC.

The chain is built from TRBV4-3 and TRBJ2-7; 8 bases fit TRBD2. The CDR3 length is 20 residues. V was clipped by 1 base and J by 1 base; unmatched bases: 18. CDR1 LGHNA and CDR2 YSLEER come from the germline V gene. The CDR3 nucleotides are TGCGCCAGCAGCCAAGGATTAGGGCCATATAGCGGGGACTCTTCCTACGAGCAGTACTTC. This encodes CASSQGLGPYSGDSSYEQYF.

This clone was seen more than once but under ten times. The V gene is TRBV19, the J gene TRBJ2-5; TRBD1 might be the D (6 bases). The V gene's germline CDR1 is LNHDA and CDR2 SQIVND (reference sequence). The CDR3 loop spans 15 amino acids. V lost 5 bases, J lost 2 bases, and 15 bases lay in between. CDR3 in amino acids: CASSPGDRRQETQYF. The CDR3 coding sequence is TGTGCCAGTAGTCCCGGAGACAGGAGACAAGAGACCCAGTACTTC.

The CDR3 reads CAWSHRGRGIGSPLHF. Here the CDR3 DNA reads TGTGCCTGGTCCCACAGGGGCCGGGGGATTGGATCACCCCTCCACTTT. The chain employs TRBV30 and TRBJ1-6, with TRBD1 matching 7 bases. There are 16 residues in the CDR3. Germline CDR1 is GTSNPN and CDR2 is SVGIG (reference sequence). V shed 5 bases and J 10 bases; nucleotides not matched to a gene: 17.

This sequence joins TRBV19 and TRBJ2-1; 9 nucleotides match TRBD1. The germline CDR1 and CDR2 sequences are LNHDA and SQIVND (reference sequence). The CDR3 spans 15 residues. Trimming removed 4 bases from V and 6 bases from J; junction bases left unmatched: 7. CDR3 coding DNA: TGTGCCAGTAGTACAGGGGGACAGGGTACCAATGAGCAGTTCTTC. It encodes CASSTGGQGTNEQFF.

J is TRBJ2-7 and V is TRBV7-8; D ambiguous. CDR1 and CDR2 from the germline V gene are SGHVS and FQNEAQ. V was trimmed by 2 bases and J by 3 bases, leaving 8 bases between them. The CDR3 is 13 amino acids. Here the CDR3 reads CASSLQLLYEQYF. The CDR3 region has the DNA TGTGCCAGCAGCTTACAACTACTCTACGAGCAGTACTTC.

This clone was detected once. The chain links TRBV19 to TRBJ2-1, with D possibly matching TRBD2 (5 bases). The germline gives CDR1 LNHDA, CDR2 SQIVND (reference sequence). Trimming cost V 9 bases and J 5 bases, with 8 bases left between them. The CDR3 totals 11 residues. The CDR3 sequence: CASAGDNEQFF. The CDR3 bases are TGTGCCAGCGCCGGGGACAATGAGCAGTTCTTC. Variable domain in full (rest from reference TRBV19 and TRBJ2-1): DGGITQSPKYLFRKEGQNVTLSCEQNLNHDAMYWYRQDPGQGLRLIYYSQIVNDFQKGDIAEGYSVSREKKESFPLTVTSAQKNPTAFYLCASAGDNEQFFGPGTRLTVL.

The chain joins TRBV29-1 to TRBJ1-2, with 9 bases aligning to TRBD1. Germline CDR1 SQVTM, CDR2 ANQGSEA. V lost 5 bases to trimming and J lost 7 bases; unmatched junction nucleotides: 8. The CDR3 spans 13 residues. The DNA of the CDR3 is TGCAGCGTTCAAACAGGGGGCAAGGTTGGCTACACCTTC. Protein product: CSVQTGGKVGYTF.

This CDR3 is CASSLAGADEQFF. The CDR3 DNA is TGCGCCAGCAGCTTGGCAGGGGCAGATGAGCAGTTCTTC. V is TRBV5-1 and J is TRBJ2-1; D possibly corresponds to TRBD1 (6 bases). V lost 0 bases, J lost 8 bases, and 9 bases lay in between. The CDR3 is made up of 13 amino acids. Per germline, CDR1 SGHRS and CDR2 YFSETQ.

The V and J genes are TRBV14 and TRBJ1-2; 7 bases line up with TRBD1. V was clipped by 0 bases and J by 7 bases; unmatched bases: 5. Germline CDR1 is SGHDN and CDR2 is FVKESK. This CDR3 is 14 amino acids long. Here the CDR3 reads CASSQDPTGFGYTF. Written as DNA, the CDR3 is TGTGCCAGCAGCCAAGACCCGACAGGGTTTGGCTACACCTTC.

This clone was counted once. The chain has TRBV19 and TRBJ2-1; possibly TRBD1 for D (6 bases). Germline CDR1 and CDR2: LNHDA and SQIVND (reference sequence). This CDR3 is 14 amino acids long. Trimming shortened V by 4 bases and J by 5 bases, and 12 bases separated the two germline ends. The CDR3 here is CASSRLGTNNEQFF. The CDR3, as DNA: TGTGCCAGTAGTAGATTGGGGACAAACAATGAGCAGTTCTTC. Drawing the rest from reference TRBV19 and TRBJ2-1, the complete variable domain is DGGITQSPKYLFRKEGQNVTLSCEQNLNHDAMYWYRQDPGQGLRLIYYSQIVNDFQKGDIAEGYSVSREKKESFPLTVTSAQKNPTAFYLCASSRLGTNNEQFFGPGTRLTVL.

The gene calls are TRBV19 and TRBJ1-5; TRBD1 is a possible D gene (5 bases). V lost 6 bases, J lost 6 bases, and 18 bases lay in between. This CDR3 spans 15 amino acids. Germline assignment: CDR1 LNHDA and CDR2 SQIVND (reference sequence). CDR3 sequence: CASSLTGVGGQPQHF. CDR3 sequence (DNA): TGTGCCAGTAGCCTTACAGGCGTGGGTGGTCAGCCCCAGCATTTT.

This sequence joins TRBV7-9 and TRBJ1-2, with D tentatively TRBD1 (5 bases). CDR3 length equals 15 residues. With 3 bases removed from V and 5 bases from J, the gap between germline ends came to 16 bases. The germline V gene has CDR1 SEHNR and CDR2 FQNEAQ (reference sequence). CDR3 region: CASSFGRVELYGYTF. The CDR3 DNA is TGTGCCAGCAGCTTCGGCAGGGTGGAATTATATGGCTACACCTTC.

The V gene is TRBV7-2, the J gene TRBJ2-7, with a tentative D call TRBD1 (5 bases). Deletions cut 6 bases from V and 2 bases from J, with 14 bases between. Germline V gene sequence: CDR1 SGHTA, CDR2 FQGNSA. The CDR3 spans 14 residues. The CDR3 nucleotides read TGTGCCAGCAGGGACACCGCAGGTCCCTACGAGCAGTACTTC. This codes for CASRDTAGPYEQYF.

This chain links TRBV18 with TRBJ2-7, with a weak D call TRBD1 (5 bases). The length of the CDR3 is 11 residues. V gave up 3 bases and J gave up 6 bases, with 6 bases separating them. Germline values: CDR1 KGHSH, CDR2 LQKENI. Written as DNA, the CDR3 is TGTGCCAGCTCACCCCAGGGCGAGCAGTACTTC. Its translation is CASSPQGEQYF.

V and J are TRBV5-4 and TRBJ1-1; TRBD1 might be the D (5 bases). V lost 5 bases and J 5 bases, leaving 10 bases between the germline ends. The CDR3 length is 12 residues. Looked up from germline, CDR1 is SGHNT and CDR2 is YYREEE (reference sequence). The CDR3 spells CASRDIGTEAFF. In nucleotides, the CDR3 is TGTGCCAGCAGGGACATTGGGACTGAAGCTTTCTTT.

V usage is TRBV4-3 and J usage is TRBJ1-2, with D maybe TRBD1 (6 bases). The CDR3 spans 15 residues. Germline V gene data show CDR1 as LGHNA and CDR2 as YSLEER. V was shortened by 2 bases and J by 3 bases, with 13 bases between the two germline ends. CDR3 region: CASSQRRGGDYGYTF. DNA for the CDR3: TGCGCCAGCAGCCAAAGGAGAGGGGGGGACTATGGCTACACCTTC.

This rearrangement joins TRBV6-5 to TRBJ1-4; the D is unclear. The germline CDR1 and CDR2 sequences are MNHEY and SVGAGI. The length of the CDR3 is 14 residues. Trimming took off 2 bases at V and 7 bases at J, with 11 bases between the two ends. The CDR3 nucleotides read TGTGCCAGCAGTTACGGGCAGGATGGTGAAAAACTGTTTTTT. It specifies CASSYGQDGEKLFF.

V and J are TRBV18 and TRBJ1-5; D may be TRBD1 (6 bases). V dropped 3 bases and J dropped 7 bases, with 16 bases sitting between them. The germline CDR1 and CDR2 sequences are KGHSH and LQKENI. The CDR3 sequence is 15 residues long. The CDR3 loop reads CASSPPGTSGQPQHF. The CDR3 DNA reads TGTGCCAGCTCACCCCCAGGGACATCGGGGCAGCCCCAGCATTTT.